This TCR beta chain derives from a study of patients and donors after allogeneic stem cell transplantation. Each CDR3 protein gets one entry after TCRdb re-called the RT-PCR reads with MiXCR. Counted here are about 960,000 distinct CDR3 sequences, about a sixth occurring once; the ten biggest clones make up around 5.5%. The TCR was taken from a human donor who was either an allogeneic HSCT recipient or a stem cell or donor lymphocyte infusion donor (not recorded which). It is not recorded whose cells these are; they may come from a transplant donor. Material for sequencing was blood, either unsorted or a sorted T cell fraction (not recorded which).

The CDR3 coding sequence is TGTGCCATCAGTGAGTCAACGGGGGCAGGTGGGAACACCGGGGAGCTGTTTTTT. This codes for CAISESTGAGGNTGELFF. The chain recombines TRBV10-3 with TRBJ2-2, with D tentatively TRBD1 or TRBD2 (6 bases each). Per the germline V gene, CDR1 is ENHRY and CDR2 is SYGVKD. Between the trimmed V and J ends, which lost 0 bases and 1 base, there was a span of 15 bases. This CDR3 is built from 18 residues.